One and the same sample provided the 29 T cell receptor beta chains below, sequenced in a study of CD8+CD57+ T cells in acquired aplastic anemia. CDR3 and TCR beta VDJ profiling relied on a genomic DNA template. TCRdb itself ran the reads through MiXCR, one entry per CDR3 protein. This sample has about 210,000 distinct CDR3 sequences, with 61% found just once. The specimen was sorted CD4+, CD8+, or CD8+CD57+ T cells (not recorded which) from PBMCs. The receptors shown here come from a human donor in good health.

This clonotype was seen a handful of times. V usage is TRBV12-3 or TRBV12-4 and J usage is TRBJ1-2; unclear D gene. V lost 5 bases and J lost 6, with 13 bases in between. The CDR3 extends over 13 amino acids. The CDR3, as DNA: TGTGCCAGCAGTATACGGGAATCTGATGGCTACACCTTC. Amino acids: CASSIRESDGYTF.

This clonotype was seen repeatedly, ten times or more. The chain has TRBV12-5 and TRBJ2-7; 9 nucleotides agree with TRBD1. Germline assignment: CDR1 LGHNT and CDR2 FRNRAP. The CDR3 runs to 14 residues. Trimming cost V 7 bases and J 7 bases; bases outside gene matches: 11. This chain's CDR3 is CASAKTGGVEEQYF. The CDR3 bases are TGTGCTAGTGCCAAGACAGGGGGTGTGGAAGAGCAGTACTTC.

V is TRBV7-7 and J is TRBJ1-4, with D possibly matching TRBD1 (6 bases). The CDR3 consists of 13 residues. The germline CDR1 and CDR2 sequences are SSHAT and FNYEAQ (reference sequence). The V end was cut by 6 bases, the J end by 10 bases, with 15 bases between. CDR3: CASSLYRDTKLFF. CDR3 sequence (DNA): TGTGCCAGCAGTTTATACCGGGACACAAAACTGTTTTTT.

The chain uses TRBV7-9 and TRBJ2-2; D ambiguous. CDR3 length: 13 residues. The germline V gene has CDR1 SEHNR and CDR2 FQNEAQ (reference sequence). Between the trimmed V and J ends, which lost 6 bases and 5 bases, there was a span of 10 bases. The CDR3 here is CASRRDLTGELFF. CDR3 DNA sequence: TGTGCCAGCAGGCGTGATCTTACCGGGGAGCTGTTTTTT.

The chain recombines TRBV2 with TRBJ1-6; D possibly corresponds to TRBD1 (5 bases). Germline loops: CDR1 SNHLY, CDR2 FYNNEI. V was cut by 2 bases and J by 7 bases, with 9 bases left in between. The CDR3 has 14 residues. The CDR3 is CASSERQLNSPLHF. DNA for the CDR3: TGTGCCAGCAGTGAAAGACAGCTGAATTCACCCCTCCACTTT. The full variable domain, with the rest looked up from reference TRBV2 and TRBJ1-6, is EPEVTQTPSHQVTQMGQEVILRCVPISNHLYFYWYRQILGQKVEFLVSFYNNEISEKSEIFDDQFSVERPDGSNFTLKIRSTKLEDSAMYFCASSERQLNSPLHFGNGTRLTVT.

The chain has TRBV7-2 and TRBJ2-1; TRBD2 agrees at 13 bases. Germline CDR1 reads SGHTA; CDR2 reads FQGNSA. J gave up 2 bases and V 5 bases, and 6 bases lay outside the gene matches. The CDR3 contains 17 residues. The CDR3, as DNA: TGTGCCAGCAGCATGGGACTAGCGGGAAGGGCCTACAATGAGCAGTTCTTC. This translates into CASSMGLAGRAYNEQFF.

This clonotype showed up just a few times. J is TRBJ1-6 and V is TRBV7-6; D may be TRBD1 (6 bases). The CDR3 is 16 residues long. CDR1 is SGHVS, CDR2 FNYEAQ, per germline. Trimming took 3 bases from V and 10 from J, leaving 19 bases between them. This chain's CDR3 is CASSLDAGGTGSPLHF. The CDR3 DNA reads as TGTGCCAGCAGCTTGGATGCTGGAGGAACAGGGTCACCCCTCCACTTT.

The sample holds a few counts of this clonotype. The V and J genes are TRBV19 and TRBJ2-1, with D unresolved. From germline, CDR1 is LNHDA and CDR2 SQIVND (reference sequence). The germline V and J ends were trimmed by 4 bases and 0 bases, with 10 bases remaining between them. This CDR3 region has 15 residues. The CDR3, as DNA: TGTGCCAGTAGTAGCGGAAGAAGCTCCTACAATGAGCAGTTCTTC. This codes for CASSSGRSSYNEQFF.

The count of this clonotype is one. V is TRBV7-3 and J is TRBJ2-7; D gene unclear. The length of the CDR3 is 14 residues. V lost 0 bases, J lost 2 bases, and 8 bases lay in between. Germline V lookup: CDR1 SGHTA, CDR2 FQGTGA. The chain's CDR3 is CASSLTPTTYEQYF. The CDR3 bases are TGTGCCAGCAGCTTAACCCCCACTACCTACGAGCAGTACTTC.

V usage is TRBV20-1 and J usage is TRBJ2-7; 10 bases map to TRBD2. This CDR3 has 13 amino acids. Per germline, CDR1 DFQATT and CDR2 SNEGSKA (reference sequence). V lost 3 bases to trimming and J lost 3 bases; unmatched junction nucleotides: 2. Written as DNA, the CDR3 is TGCAGTGCTAGCTCTAGCGGGAGCTACGAGCAGTACTTC. Protein: CSASSSGSYEQYF.

Ten or more counts support this clonotype. This chain connects TRBV20-1 to TRBJ1-2; D is undetermined. The V end lost 0 bases, the J end lost 8 bases, and 16 bases lay between the germline ends. This CDR3 spans 14 amino acids. Germline V gene data show CDR1 as DFQATT and CDR2 as SNEGSKA (reference sequence). Written as DNA, the CDR3 is TGCAGTGCTAGAGATGCAGCCGTACTCGTCGGCTACACCTTC. Its translation is CSARDAAVLVGYTF.

This clonotype was seen a handful of times. At one end, the junction sequence differs from germline, possibly due to a read error. The chain is built from TRBV19 and TRBJ2-2, with D possibly matching TRBD2 (7 bases). This CDR3 contains 11 residues. CDR1 LNHDA and CDR2 SQIVND come from the germline V gene (reference sequence). The CDR3 reads CASTGGQEQFF. The CDR3 region has the DNA TGTGCCAGCACCGGGGGGCAAGAGCAGTTTTTT.

The count of this clonotype is one. The rearrangement uses TRBV20-1 and TRBJ2-7; D might be TRBD1 (8 bases). The CDR3 has 16 residues. V was cut by 6 bases and J by 0 bases, with 21 bases left in between. The germline gives CDR1 DFQATT, CDR2 SNEGSKA (reference sequence). CDR3 DNA sequence: TGCAGTGCCCCTGGGGGGGGGGACAGGAACTCCTACGAGCAGTACTTC. Its translation: CSAPGGGDRNSYEQYF.

This chain joins TRBV7-9 and TRBJ1-6, with no clear D. V shed 5 bases and J shed 7 bases, with 18 bases lying between them. This CDR3 spans 16 amino acids. In germline, CDR1 is SEHNR, CDR2 FQNEAQ (reference sequence). The CDR3 region is CASSRRTAVRNSPLHF. The DNA for the CDR3 is TGTGCCAGCAGCAGACGGACCGCAGTCAGAAATTCACCCCTCCACTTT.

This clonotype was detected only once. The chain recombines TRBV20-1 with TRBJ2-1; D tentatively reads TRBD1 or TRBD2 (5 bases each). The CDR3 sequence is 12 residues long. V dropped 0 bases and J dropped 8 bases, with 8 bases sitting between them. Germline CDR1 and CDR2: DFQATT and SNEGSKA (reference sequence). In DNA, the CDR3 is TGCAGTGCTAGAGAGGGGGTCTATGAGCAGTTCTTC. Protein sequence: CSAREGVYEQFF.

The rearrangement links TRBV19 to TRBJ2-5, with 12 bases matching TRBD1. The V gene end was trimmed by 9 bases and the J gene end by 4 bases; junction bases not matched to a gene: 15. The CDR3 totals 17 residues. Germline CDR1 reads LNHDA; CDR2 reads SQIVND (reference sequence). The CDR3 protein is CARVDHPGQGARETQYF. The CDR3 DNA sequence: TGTGCCAGAGTTGACCATCCGGGACAGGGGGCTAGAGAGACCCAGTACTTC.

At least ten counts were recorded for this clonotype. V usage is TRBV6-2 or TRBV6-3 and J usage is TRBJ2-7; possibly TRBD1 for D (5 bases). V lost 5 bases and J 3 bases, leaving 8 bases between the germline ends. Germline CDR1 and CDR2: MNHEY and SVGEGT. CDR3 size: 12 residues. The CDR3, as DNA: TGTGCCAGCAGTCAAGGACACTACGAGCAGTACTTC. Translation: CASSQGHYEQYF.

In its sample, this clonotype was seen a few times. The gene calls are TRBV7-6 and TRBJ2-3; a possible D gene is TRBD2 (5 bases). This CDR3 comprises 14 residues. Trimming left V 5 bases short and J 2 bases short, with 11 bases between. The germline V gene has CDR1 SGHVS and CDR2 FNYEAQ. CDR3: CASSVVRDTDTQYF. As DNA, the CDR3 is TGTGCCAGCAGCGTCGTCCGGGACACAGATACGCAGTATTTT.

The chain has TRBV24-1 and TRBJ1-2; 9 nucleotides agree with TRBD1. This CDR3 region has 14 residues. With V trimmed by 6 bases and J by 2 bases, 3 bases remained unmatched. CDR1 KGHDR and CDR2 SFDVKD come from the germline V gene. CDR3 sequence (DNA): TGTGCCACCAGTCTAACAGGGGGCAACTATGGCTACACCTTC. It translates to CATSLTGGNYGYTF.

This clonotype was observed many times. The chain links TRBV29-1 to TRBJ2-1; TRBD1 matches 11 bases. Germline-derived CDR1 and CDR2 are SQVTM and ANQGSEA. The CDR3 length is 13 residues. Trimming at V came to 7 bases and at J to 10 bases, leaving 9 bases not matched to a gene. CDR3 bases: TGCAGCGGGGACAGGGGGGTGAGGGGGGAGCAGTTCTTC. It specifies CSGDRGVRGEQFF.

The table lists this clonotype with a count of one. This chain uses TRBV7-2 with TRBJ2-1; either TRBD1 or TRBD2 may fit D (6 bases each). V shed 3 bases and J shed 9 bases, with 12 bases lying between them. Germline-derived CDR1 and CDR2 are SGHTA and FQGNSA. This CDR3 is 13 amino acids long. The CDR3 region is CASSFGWGAEQFF. Written as DNA, the CDR3 is TGTGCCAGCAGCTTTGGTTGGGGGGCTGAGCAGTTCTTC.

The CDR3 loop is CAIRRDRGTGNTIYF. CDR3 nucleotides: TGTGCCATAAGGCGGGACAGGGGTACTGGAAACACCATATATTTT. The chain uses TRBV12-3 or TRBV12-4 and TRBJ1-3; 10 bases agree with TRBD1. With V trimmed by 10 bases and J by 2 bases, 8 bases remained unmatched. CDR3 length: 15 amino acids.

J is TRBJ1-6 and V is TRBV9, with TRBD1 as a possible D gene (5 bases). CDR1 is SGDLS and CDR2 is YYNGEE in the germline V gene. The V and J ends lost 5 bases and 9 bases respectively, with 24 bases between them. This CDR3 region has 17 residues. The DNA for the CDR3 is TGTGCCAGCAGTAGCGGAGGAGCAGGGATTTCGGGTTCACCCCTCCACTTT. It encodes CASSSGGAGISGSPLHF.

The chain combines TRBV29-1 with TRBJ2-2, with D maybe TRBD1 (6 bases). V was clipped by 3 bases and J by 2 bases, with 7 bases between them. In germline, CDR1 is SQVTM, CDR2 ANQGSEA. The CDR3 has 13 amino acids. The CDR3 DNA is TGCAGCGTTGACAGGGGCAACACCGGGGAGCTGTTTTTT. Protein product: CSVDRGNTGELFF.

The CDR3, as DNA: TGTGCCAGCAGCCAAGACTCCGGGACGCGCGCCCCACCCCTCCACTTT. It encodes CASSQDSGTRAPPLHF. The chain couples TRBV7-8 to TRBJ1-6, with D perhaps TRBD1 (5 bases). Trimming took off 5 bases at V and 11 bases at J, with 22 bases between the two ends. From germline, CDR1 is SGHVS and CDR2 FQNEAQ. The CDR3 sequence is 16 residues long.

This clonotype was counted at least ten times. The J gene is TRBJ2-7, the V gene TRBV4-1, with a tentative D call TRBD1 (5 bases). V dropped 1 base and J dropped 1 base, with 11 bases sitting between them. The CDR3 is made up of 15 amino acids. Germline values: CDR1 MGHRA, CDR2 YSYEKL. CDR3 DNA sequence: TGCGCCAGCAGCCAAGTGACAGAATATTCCTACGAGCAGTACTTC. Translated, it gives CASSQVTEYSYEQYF.

This clonotype came up a few times. As DNA, the CDR3 is TGTGCCAGCAGCCCCGGTTGGGGGGCGCGCTATGAGCAGTTCTTC. Protein product: CASSPGWGARYEQFF. The chain joins TRBV7-8 to TRBJ2-1, with D perhaps given as TRBD1 or TRBD2 (6 bases each). V dropped 5 bases and J dropped 8 bases, with 19 bases sitting between them. Germline assignment: CDR1 SGHVS and CDR2 FQNEAQ. CDR3 length: 15 amino acids.

The sample holds many counts of this clonotype. The chain carries TRBV14 and TRBJ2-3, with D uncertain. CDR3 length: 15 amino acids. Between the trimmed V and J ends, which lost 6 bases and 1 base, there was a span of 14 bases. The germline V gene encodes CDR1 SGHDN and CDR2 FVKESK. The CDR3 loop reads CASSPAWGGTDTQYF. For the CDR3, the DNA is TGTGCCAGCAGTCCTGCGTGGGGTGGCACAGATACGCAGTATTTT.

On this clonotype: At one boundary the junction diverges from the germline segment, which might be a read error. The V and J genes are TRBV9 and TRBJ1-1, with D perhaps TRBD1 (5 bases). Germline lookup yields CDR1 SGDLS and CDR2 YYNGEE. This CDR3 spans 15 amino acids. As DNA, the CDR3 is TGTGCCAGCAGCGTCCAAGGGGCTGGGAACATTGAAGCTTTCTTT. This codes for CASSVQGAGNIEAFF.